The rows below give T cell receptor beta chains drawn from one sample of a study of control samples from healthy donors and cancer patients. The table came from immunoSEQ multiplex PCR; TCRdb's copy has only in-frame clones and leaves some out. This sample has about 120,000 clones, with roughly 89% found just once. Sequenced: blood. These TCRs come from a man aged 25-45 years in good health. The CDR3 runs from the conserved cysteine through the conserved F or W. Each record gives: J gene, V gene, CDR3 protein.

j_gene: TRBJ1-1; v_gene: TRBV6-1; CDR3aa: CASSEDRGMNTEAFF
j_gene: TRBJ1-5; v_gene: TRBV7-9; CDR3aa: CASSPASDQPQHF
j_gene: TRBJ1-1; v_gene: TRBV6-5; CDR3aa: CASSQGAEAFF
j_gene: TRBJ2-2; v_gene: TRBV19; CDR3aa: CASNRQGAIGELFF
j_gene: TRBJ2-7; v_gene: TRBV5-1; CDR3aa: CASSLGRDSYEQYF
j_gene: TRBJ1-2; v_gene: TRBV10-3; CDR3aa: CAISAIDGDYGYTF
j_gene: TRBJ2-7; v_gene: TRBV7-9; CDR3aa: CASSLGDRFPYEQYF
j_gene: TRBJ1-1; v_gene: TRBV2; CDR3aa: CASLGRSTEAFF
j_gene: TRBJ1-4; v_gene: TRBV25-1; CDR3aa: CASSEVGLGEKLFF
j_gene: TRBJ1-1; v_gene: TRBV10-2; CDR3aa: CASSEKGVVAEAFF
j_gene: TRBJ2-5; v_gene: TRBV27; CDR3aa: CASSRAASDEETQYF
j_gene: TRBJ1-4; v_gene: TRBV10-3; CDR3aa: CAVGGPTTNEKLFF
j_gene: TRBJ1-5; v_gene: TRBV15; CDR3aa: CATSRVGGVQPQHF
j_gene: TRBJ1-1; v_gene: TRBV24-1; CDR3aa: CATSDWDTEAFF
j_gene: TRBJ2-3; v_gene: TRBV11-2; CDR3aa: CASSSRRGATDTQYF
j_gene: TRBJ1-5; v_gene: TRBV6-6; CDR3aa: CASKRREPNQPQHF
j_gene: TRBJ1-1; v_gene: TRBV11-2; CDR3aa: CASSLVGQRTEAFF